A selection of T cell receptor beta chains follows, all from one sample in a study of neoadjuvant anti-PD-1 for oral cavity cancer. Data came from immunoSEQ multiplex PCR; TCRdb stores just in-frame clones and leaves some out. Of over 60,000 clones in the sample, roughly nine tenths were seen once. The specimen comprised PBMCs, sampled after nivolumab (anti-PD-1) treatment. These receptors came from a person aged 35-79 years with oral cavity squamous cell carcinoma. CDR3s leave out the opening cysteine and the closing phenylalanine or tryptophan. D genes are given only for firm matches.

>TRBD2|TRBJ2-7|TRBV7-6
ASSLLTSGRVREQY
>-|TRBJ1-5|TRBV4-1
ASSQIVGNQPQH
>-|TRBJ2-2|TRBV15
ATSRENVFTGELF
>-|TRBJ1-1|TRBV7-9
AGRTVTEAF
>TRBD2|TRBJ2-3|TRBV28
ASGGLAGGLGTDTQY
>-|TRBJ1-2|TRBV19
ASSIGQTNSNYGYT
>-|TRBJ2-2|TRBV28
ASSLMYGRYTGTGELF
>-|TRBJ2-5|TRBV10-3
AISGSPTGTQY
>-|TRBJ2-7|TRBV7-9
ASSPGRTAYEQY
>-|TRBJ2-7|TRBV19
ASSIVQAGDPEQY
>-|TRBJ2-7|TRBV11-2
ASRPRAGAYYEQY
>TRBD1|TRBJ2-7|TRBV10-3
AISGLGQDNYEQY
>-|TRBJ2-7|TRBV5-4
ASSWPGRSSYEQY
>-|TRBJ1-1|TRBV21-1
ASKRGGVNTEAF
>-|TRBJ2-1|TRBV19
ASSRNREQF
>-|TRBJ1-2|TRBV29-1
SVVGDGQRGYT
>-|TRBJ1-3|TRBV5-1
ASTGLGNTIY
>-|TRBJ2-3|TRBV27
ASSWEGADTQY
>-|TRBJ1-4|TRBV2
ASRGRQEKLF
>-|TRBJ2-3|TRBV7-3
ASSLTGTTDTQY
>TRBD2|TRBJ2-1|TRBV27
ASSLGGSVNEQF
>TRBD1|TRBJ1-2|TRBV7-3
ASSFDPGGVDGYT
>TRBD2|TRBJ2-7|TRBV11-1
ASSLELAGGPYEQY
>TRBD1|TRBJ1-2|TRBV5-1
ASSWGQPTLYYGYT
>-|TRBJ2-7|TRBV18
ASSVARTYEQY
>-|TRBJ2-3|TRBV7-6
ASSLVASRNTDTQY
>-|TRBJ1-3|TRBV5-4
ASSLGGVGGNTIY
>-|TRBJ1-2|TRBV4-1
ASSQGAGAAGYT
>-|TRBJ1-5|TRBV7-8
ASSWTRWGNQPQH
>-|TRBJ1-2|TRBV6-1
ASSRGGGAYGYT
>-|TRBJ2-2|TRBV6-1
ASSEMGTGELF
>TRBD1|TRBJ2-2|TRBV7-3
ASSSGGTGTLPGELF
>-|TRBJ1-3|TRBV2
ASMRGAGGNTIY
>-|TRBJ2-5|TRBV7-3
ASSLWEKETQY
>-|TRBJ2-7|TRBV4-1
ASSHPSGLPGSEQY
>TRBD1|TRBJ2-2|TRBV5-5
ASSLGQDTGELF
>TRBD1|TRBJ1-4|TRBV27
ASSLIQGGEKLF
>-|TRBJ2-5|TRBV28
ASSLSRIATLETQY
>TRBD2|TRBJ2-7|TRBV7-8
ASSLVASGGYEQY
>-|TRBJ2-3|TRBV7-8
ASSLRSSTDTQY
>-|TRBJ1-4|TRBV30
AWRDPGKLF
>TRBD2|TRBJ2-2|TRBV7-6
ASRLLAGAVGELF